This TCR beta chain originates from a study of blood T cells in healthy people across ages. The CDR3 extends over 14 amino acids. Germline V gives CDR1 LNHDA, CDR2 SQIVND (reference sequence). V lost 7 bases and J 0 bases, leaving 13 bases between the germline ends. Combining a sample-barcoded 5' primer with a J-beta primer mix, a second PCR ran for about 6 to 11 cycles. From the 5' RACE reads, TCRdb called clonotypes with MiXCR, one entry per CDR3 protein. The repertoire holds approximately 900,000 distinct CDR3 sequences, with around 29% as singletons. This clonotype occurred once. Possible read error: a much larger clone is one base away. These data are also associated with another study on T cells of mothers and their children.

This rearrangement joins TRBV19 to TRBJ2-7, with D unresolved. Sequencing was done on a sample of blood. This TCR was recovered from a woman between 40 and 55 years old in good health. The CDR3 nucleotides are TGTGCCAGTAAAAAAGTCGGAGACTCCTACGAGCAGTACTTC. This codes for CASKKVGDSYEQYF.